Listed here are 16 T cell receptor beta chains from one sample, sequenced in a study of blood T cells in healthy people across ages. PCR was performed a second time for 7 to 11 cycles using a sample-barcoded 5' primer and a J-beta primer mix. MiXCR, applied by TCRdb to the 5' RACE reads, yields one record per CDR3 protein. The data hold approximately 2,000,000 distinct CDR3 sequences, with 30% to 40% observed a single time. The sequenced sample was blood. The receptors were gathered from a human donor in good health.

CDR3 in amino acids: CASHGVHDEQFF. CDR3 nucleotide sequence: TGTGCCAGCCACGGGGTCCATGATGAGCAGTTCTTC. This chain connects TRBV2 to TRBJ2-1; a weak D match, TRBD2 (5 bases). The CDR3 has 12 amino acids. V was clipped by 8 bases and J by 8 bases, with 13 bases between them. Germline V lookup: CDR1 SNHLY, CDR2 FYNNEI.

Here the CDR3 DNA reads TGCAGCGTCCAAAGCACAGGGCTCGAAGCTTTCTTT. Protein product: CSVQSTGLEAFF. The J gene is TRBJ1-1, the V gene TRBV29-1; D might be TRBD1 (6 bases). CDR1 and CDR2 from the germline V gene are SQVTM and ANQGSEA. The CDR3 extends over 12 amino acids. V lost 6 bases and J lost 8, with 16 bases in between.

The rearrangement joins TRBV12-3 or TRBV12-4 to TRBJ1-1; a possible D gene is TRBD1 (6 bases). The CDR3 is 16 residues long. The ends were cut back, 2 bases at V and 4 bases at J, with 17 bases in the middle. DNA for the CDR3: TGTGCCAGCAGTTTAATGCCGACAGGCCTGAGCACTGAAGCTTTCTTT. Amino acid sequence: CASSLMPTGLSTEAFF.

This clonotype occurred a few times. This chain uses TRBV4-3 with TRBJ1-5; no firm D call. V was clipped by 2 bases and J by 7 bases, with 15 bases between them. The CDR3 is 15 residues long. The germline CDR1 and CDR2 sequences are LGHNA and YSLEER. CDR3 in DNA: TGCGCCAGCAGCCAACATCCCTCGGGTGGCCAGCCCCAGCATTTT. Protein: CASSQHPSGGQPQHF.

This sequence joins TRBV4-3 and TRBJ1-2; tentatively, D is TRBD1 (5 bases). Trimming removed 1 base from V and 2 bases from J, with 11 bases in between. The CDR3 spans 15 residues. Germline assignment: CDR1 LGHNA and CDR2 YSLEER. CDR3 bases: TGCGCCAGCAGCCAAGGGGATGGGGGGAACTATGGCTACACCTTC. This sequence encodes CASSQGDGGNYGYTF.

This clonotype has just one count. The chain carries TRBV11-2 and TRBJ2-7; TRBD1 agrees at 9 bases. The DNA end is more similar to TRBJ2-5, so the J call may be wrong. From germline, CDR1 is SGHAT and CDR2 FQNNGV. CDR3 length equals 15 residues. The CDR3 protein is CASSLDDGTGRTQYF. In DNA, the CDR3 is TGTGCCAGCAGCTTAGATGACGGGACAGGGCGGACCCAGTACTTC.

There are a few counts of this clonotype. The rearrangement joins TRBV4-3 to TRBJ2-5; TRBD2 is a possible D gene (5 bases). Trimming removed 4 bases from V and 5 bases from J, with 14 bases in between. Germline assignment: CDR1 LGHNA and CDR2 YSLEER. The length of the CDR3 is 14 residues. The CDR3 sequence is CASSPSRASETQYF. In DNA form, the CDR3 reads TGCGCCAGCAGCCCGTCGAGGGCCTCGGAGACCCAGTACTTC.

The V call is TRBV12-3 or TRBV12-4, the J call TRBJ2-4, with D possibly matching TRBD1 (6 bases). The CDR3 sequence is 14 residues long. V lost 2 bases, J lost 14 bases, and 19 bases lay in between. CDR3 sequence (DNA): TGTGCCAGCAGTTTAACGGACAGTGAGGAGTTTAAGTACTTC. It encodes CASSLTDSEEFKYF.

V is TRBV7-7 and J is TRBJ2-5, with TRBD1 as a possible D gene (5 bases). The CDR3 consists of 14 residues. From germline, CDR1 is SSHAT and CDR2 FNYEAQ (reference sequence). Trimming left V 6 bases short and J 4 bases short, with 15 bases between. The CDR3 spells CASSPTLQAETQYF. In nucleotides, the CDR3 is TGTGCCAGCAGTCCTACTCTACAGGCAGAGACCCAGTACTTC.

The rearrangement joins TRBV29-1 to TRBJ1-6; perhaps TRBD1 as D (5 bases). The CDR3 consists of 15 residues. Germline-derived CDR1 and CDR2 are SQVTM and ANQGSEA. The germline V and J ends were trimmed by 5 bases and 8 bases, with 19 bases remaining between them. CDR3 DNA sequence: TGCAGCGTTCGTGTCAGTGGGGGAAACGATTCACCCCTCCACTTT. It encodes CSVRVSGGNDSPLHF.

The V and J genes are TRBV28 and TRBJ1-5; 8 bases map to TRBD1. V dropped 6 bases and J dropped 7; count of bases not matched to a gene: 11. The length of the CDR3 is 15 residues. Germline-derived CDR1 and CDR2 are MDHEN and SYDVKM. CDR3 amino acids: CASSFGTGLIQPQHF. Here the CDR3 DNA reads TGTGCCAGCAGCTTTGGGACAGGCCTGATCCAGCCCCAGCATTTT.

The chain recombines TRBV12-3 or TRBV12-4 with TRBJ1-1; TRBD1 agrees at 8 bases. V trimming: 6 bases; J trimming: 4 bases; junction bases outside the gene matches: 7. There are 14 residues in the CDR3. The CDR3 spells CASRLQGGGTEAFF. The CDR3 DNA sequence: TGTGCCAGCAGACTACAGGGGGGGGGCACTGAAGCTTTCTTT.

This clonotype turned up a few times. At one end the junction does not follow the germline gene, possibly because of a read error. The chain has TRBV12-3 or TRBV12-4 and TRBJ1-2; TRBD1 aligns across 7 bases. This CDR3 has 16 residues. The CDR3 DNA follows: TGTGCCAGCAGTCCTTTAGGGGGCAAGGGAAACTATGACTACACCTTC. It codes for CASSPLGGKGNYDYTF.

A remark on this clonotype: At one end the junction does not follow the germline gene, possibly because of a read error. V is TRBV7-2 and J is TRBJ2-6, with a tentative D call TRBD1 (5 bases). The CDR3 has 15 residues. Germline V CDR1 and CDR2: SGHTA, FQGNSA. CDR3 residues: CASSLRISGANVRTF. As DNA, the CDR3 is TGTGCCAGCAGCTTAAGGATCTCTGGGGCCAACGTCCGGACTTTC.

This clonotype was recorded a few times. The chain links TRBV27 to TRBJ2-6, with TRBD1 as a possible D gene (5 bases). Trimming shortened V by 1 base and J by 0 bases, and 13 bases separated the two germline ends. CDR1 is MNHEY, CDR2 SMNVEV, per germline (reference sequence). The CDR3 covers 18 residues. CDR3 in amino acids: CASSLWATGYSGANVLTF. CDR3 bases: TGTGCCAGCAGTTTATGGGCTACAGGCTACTCTGGGGCCAACGTCCTGACTTTC.

The chain employs TRBV9 and TRBJ1-2, with 7 bases identical to TRBD1. Germline loops: CDR1 SGDLS, CDR2 YYNGEE. The CDR3 length is 15 residues. After removal of 3 bases from V and 4 bases from J, the junction contained 9 bases not matched to a gene. The CDR3 sequence is CASSAALTGIYGYTF. The CDR3, as DNA: TGTGCCAGCAGCGCCGCCCTGACAGGGATCTATGGCTACACCTTC. Combining the CDR3 with reference TRBV9 and TRBJ1-2 gives the whole variable domain DSGVTQTPKHLITATGQRVTLRCSPRSGDLSVYWYQQSLDQGLQFLIQYYNGEERAKGNILERFSAQQFPDLHSELNLSSLELGDSALYFCASSAALTGIYGYTFGSGTRLTVV.